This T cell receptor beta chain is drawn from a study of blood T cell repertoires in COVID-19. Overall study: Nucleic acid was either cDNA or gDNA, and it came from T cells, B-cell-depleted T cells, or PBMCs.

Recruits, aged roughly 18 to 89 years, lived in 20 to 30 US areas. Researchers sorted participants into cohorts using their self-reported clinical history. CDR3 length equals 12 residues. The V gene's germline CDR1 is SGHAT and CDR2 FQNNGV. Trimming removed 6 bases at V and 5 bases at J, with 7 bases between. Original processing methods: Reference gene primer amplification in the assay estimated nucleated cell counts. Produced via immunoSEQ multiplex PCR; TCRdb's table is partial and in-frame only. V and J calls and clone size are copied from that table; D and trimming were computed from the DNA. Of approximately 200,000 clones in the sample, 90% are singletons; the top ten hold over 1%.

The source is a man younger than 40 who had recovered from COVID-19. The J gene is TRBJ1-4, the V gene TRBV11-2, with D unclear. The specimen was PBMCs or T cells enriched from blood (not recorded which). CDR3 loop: CASRRGNEKLFF. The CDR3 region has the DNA TGTGCCAGCAGGCGAGGCAATGAAAAACTGTTTTTT.